Listed here are 16 T cell receptor beta chains from one sample, sequenced in a study of blood T cell repertoires in COVID-19. TCRdb keeps only in-frame clones here, not all; method: immunoSEQ multiplex PCR. The data contain over 100,000 clones, nearly 70% of them seen just once; the ten biggest clones take up under 2.5%. The sample comprised peripheral blood. The receptor source for this set is a woman in her seventies with acute or convalescent COVID-19.

This clone appeared many times. This rearrangement joins TRBV4-1 to TRBJ1-5; D is perhaps TRBD1 (6 bases). The CDR3 totals 15 residues. Looked up from germline, CDR1 is MGHRA and CDR2 is YSYEKL. Trimming pared 3 bases from V and 5 bases from J, leaving 14 bases between. The CDR3 protein is CASSQPGTQYQPQHF. Here the CDR3 DNA reads TGCGCCAGCAGCCAGCCCGGGACACAATATCAGCCCCAGCATTTT.

This rearrangement joins TRBV28 to TRBJ1-5; the D gene is possibly TRBD1 (5 bases). This CDR3 region has 14 residues. V gave up 3 bases and J gave up 2 bases, with 8 bases separating them. Per the germline V gene, CDR1 is MDHEN and CDR2 is SYDVKM. CDR3 sequence reads: CASSLTVRNQPQHF. For the CDR3, the DNA is TGTGCCAGCAGTTTGACAGTCCGCAATCAGCCCCAGCATTTT.

The rearrangement links TRBV4-3 to TRBJ1-1; D unclear. Trimming left V 0 bases short and J 6 bases short, with 11 bases between. CDR3 length: 14 residues. The germline CDR1 and CDR2 sequences are LGHNA and YSLEER. The CDR3 DNA follows: TGCGCCAGCAGCCAAGATTATGGGCTGTCTGAAGCTTTCTTT. It is translated as CASSQDYGLSEAFF.

This chain joins TRBV27 and TRBJ1-5, with TRBD1 matching over 8 bases. Germline V gene sequence: CDR1 MNHEY, CDR2 SMNVEV (reference sequence). The J segment lost 0 bases and the V segment lost 5 bases, leaving 6 bases of the junction unmatched. The CDR3 sequence is 16 residues long. CDR3 sequence reads: CASSPADRDSNQPQHF. Here the CDR3 DNA reads TGTGCCAGCAGTCCGGCGGACAGGGATAGCAATCAGCCCCAGCATTTT.

The rearrangement uses TRBV7-6 and TRBJ2-1, with TRBD1 identical over 10 bases. This CDR3 contains 15 residues. V lost 6 bases, J lost 5 bases, and 7 bases stayed unmatched. Germline V gene sequence: CDR1 SGHVS, CDR2 FNYEAQ. The CDR3, as DNA: TGTGCCAGCAGTCGGGGACAGGGGCGAGACAATGAGCAGTTCTTC. Translated, it gives CASSRGQGRDNEQFF. The whole variable domain, remainder taken from reference TRBV7-6 and TRBJ2-1, is GAGVSQSPRYKVTKRGQDVALRCDPISGHVSLYWYRQALGQGPEFLTYFNYEAQQDKSGLPNDRFSAERPEGSISTLTIQRTEQRDSAMYRCASSRGQGRDNEQFFGPGTRLTVL.

The V call is TRBV9, the J call TRBJ2-1, with 11 bases aligning to TRBD2. CDR1 SGDLS and CDR2 YYNGEE come from the germline V gene. There are 16 residues in the CDR3. Trimming cost V 3 bases and J 10 bases; bases outside gene matches: 12. The CDR3 DNA follows: TGTGCCAGCAGCGCCGGTAGCGGGGGGGCCGATCGAGAGCAGTTCTTC. Amino acids: CASSAGSGGADREQFF.

This clone turned up a few times. The chain is built from TRBV18 and TRBJ1-4; tentative D call: TRBD1 (6 bases). The CDR3 runs to 16 residues. Germline values: CDR1 KGHSH, CDR2 LQKENI. Trimming stripped 2 bases from V and 2 bases from J, with 12 bases between. CDR3 DNA sequence: TGTGCCAGCTCACCAGTTCCAGGGGAGACTAATGAAAAACTGTTTTTT. Translation gives CASSPVPGETNEKLFF.

The chain employs TRBV7-9 and TRBJ2-3; a possible D gene is TRBD2 (6 bases). Germline V CDR1 and CDR2: SEHNR, FQNEAQ (reference sequence). The CDR3 length is 14 residues. Trimming pared 1 base from V and 5 bases from J, leaving 10 bases between. The CDR3 nucleotides are TGTGCCAGCAGCTTAGAGGATAGCGGAGATACGCAGTATTTT. It yields the protein CASSLEDSGDTQYF.

This clone was observed a handful of times. The chain has TRBV7-9 and TRBJ2-7; D is uncertain. This CDR3 region has 11 residues. V was clipped by 5 bases and J by 7 bases, with 9 bases between them. Germline V gene lookup returns CDR1 SEHNR and CDR2 FQNEAQ (reference sequence). CDR3 DNA: TGTGCCAGCAGCAGTCTCCAGGAGCAGTACTTC. Its translation is CASSSLQEQYF.

V is TRBV28 and J is TRBJ1-6; 7 nucleotides agree with TRBD1. With V trimmed by 3 bases and J by 7 bases, 9 bases remained unmatched. This CDR3 comprises 16 residues. CDR1 is MDHEN and CDR2 is SYDVKM in the germline V gene. As DNA, the CDR3 is TGTGCCAGCAGTTTCCGACAGGGTTTGGAGAATTCACCCCTCCACTTT. This translates into CASSFRQGLENSPLHF.

The chain has TRBV28 and TRBJ1-2, with D uncertain. Germline loops: CDR1 MDHEN, CDR2 SYDVKM. V dropped 2 bases and J dropped 7 bases, with 8 bases sitting between them. The CDR3 is made up of 12 amino acids. The CDR3 DNA reads as TGTGCCAGCAGTTTAGGTTTCGGTGGCTACACCTTC. Protein: CASSLGFGGYTF.

The V and J genes are TRBV28 and TRBJ2-1, with TRBD2 as a possible D gene (6 bases). This CDR3 spans 15 amino acids. The V end was cut by 6 bases, the J end by 1 base, with 13 bases between. Per the germline V gene, CDR1 is MDHEN and CDR2 is SYDVKM. CDR3 DNA: TGTGCCAGCAGCACAAGCGGGCAGTCCTACAATGAGCAGTTCTTC. Translating gives CASSTSGQSYNEQFF.

The chain has TRBV3-1 (or the pseudogene TRBV3-2) and TRBJ2-7; no firm D call. Trimming pared 4 bases from V and 2 bases from J, leaving 9 bases between. There are 13 residues in the CDR3. Per germline, CDR1 LGHDT and CDR2 YNNKEL (reference sequence). CDR3 sequence: CASSRAIAYEQYF. CDR3 sequence (DNA): TGTGCCAGCAGCCGGGCAATCGCCTACGAGCAGTACTTC.

The CDR3: CASRGLTGTPRGTQYF. DNA of the CDR3: TGTGCCAGCAGGGGGCTCACCGGGACCCCGCGGGGGACGCAGTATTTT. The chain uses TRBV28 and TRBJ2-3, with 7 positions matching TRBD2. The germline V gene has CDR1 MDHEN and CDR2 SYDVKM. The CDR3 loop spans 16 amino acids. V dropped 6 bases and J dropped 9; count of bases not matched to a gene: 18.

This chain joins TRBV19 and TRBJ2-1, with D hard to call. V was shortened by 1 base and J by 5 bases, with 12 bases between the two germline ends. Germline-derived CDR1 and CDR2 are LNHDA and SQIVND (reference sequence). CDR3 length: 15 amino acids. CDR3 sequence: CASSIGPRLNNEQFF. The CDR3 DNA sequence: TGTGCCAGTAGTATAGGTCCCAGGCTAAACAATGAGCAGTTCTTC.

This clone appeared a few times. The rearrangement links TRBV7-9 to TRBJ2-5, with 7 bases matching TRBD1. This CDR3 region has 15 residues. The germline V gene encodes CDR1 SEHNR and CDR2 FQNEAQ (reference sequence). The V gene end was trimmed by 3 bases and the J gene end by 1 base; junction bases not matched to a gene: 5. CDR3 protein: CASSFNGQVQETQYF. The CDR3 DNA reads TGTGCCAGCAGCTTTAACGGACAGGTCCAAGAGACCCAGTACTTC.